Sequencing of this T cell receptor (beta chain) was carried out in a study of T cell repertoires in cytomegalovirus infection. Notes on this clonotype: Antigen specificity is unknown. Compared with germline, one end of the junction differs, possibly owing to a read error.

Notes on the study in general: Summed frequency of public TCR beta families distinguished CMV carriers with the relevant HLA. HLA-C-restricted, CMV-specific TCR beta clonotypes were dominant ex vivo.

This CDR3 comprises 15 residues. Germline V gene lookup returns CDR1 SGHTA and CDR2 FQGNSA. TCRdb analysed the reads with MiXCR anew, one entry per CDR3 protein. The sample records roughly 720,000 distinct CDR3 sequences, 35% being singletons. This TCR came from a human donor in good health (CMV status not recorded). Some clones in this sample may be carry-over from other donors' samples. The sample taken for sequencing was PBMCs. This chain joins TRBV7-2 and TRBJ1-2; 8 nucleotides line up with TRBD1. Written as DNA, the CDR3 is TGTTCCAGCAGCCCCTGGACAGGGTCTATAGGGGGCTACACCTTC. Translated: CSSSPWTGSIGGYTF.